This T cell receptor (beta chain) was found in a study of T cell responses to AZD1222 COVID-19 vaccine. In the study overall: Pooling covered second doses at about 4 or about 12 weeks.

This clone turned up a few times. The antigen remains undetermined. Points from the study as a whole: Clonal diversity was possibly underestimated, and white British individuals and females predominated among donors. Baseline seropositivity occurred in only a handful of AZD1222 recipients.

The CDR3 sequence is 16 residues long. CDR1 is SGHDT, CDR2 YYEEEE, per germline. Trimming cost V 4 bases and J 5 bases; bases outside gene matches: 9. Sequencing used immunoSEQ multiplex PCR; TCRdb keeps in-frame clones, though not all of them. The sample contains 100,000 to 150,000 clones, 88% of which appear only once. J is TRBJ2-2 and V is TRBV5-6, with 9 bases fitting TRBD2. The receptor was isolated from an adult in good health. This specimen was peripheral blood, taken on day 0 of AZD1222 vaccination. CDR3 DNA: TGTGCCAGCAGCCCTAGCGGGATACGGGATACCGGGGAGCTGTTTTTT. Its protein is CASSPSGIRDTGELFF.